A selection of T cell receptor beta chains follows, all from one sample in a study of blood T cell repertoires in COVID-19. TCRdb's table, derived via immunoSEQ multiplex PCR, lists solely in-frame clones and lacks some. The data hold roughly 110,000 clones, with 84% observed a single time. Sequenced input: peripheral blood. These receptors all stem from an older woman with acute or convalescent COVID-19. Each CDR3 is given with its conserved first and last residue. Each record gives: V gene, D gene, clone size, J gene, CDR3 DNA, CDR3 protein. The D gene is left open where the match is weak. Clone size is stated in some rows and not others, as once, few, many or a class when expanded.

>TRBV12-3/TRBV12-4|TRBD1|NA|TRBJ1-1
TGTGCCAGCAGTTGGGACAGCTACACTGAAGCTTTCTTT
CASSWDSYTEAFF
>TRBV27|TRBD1|NA|TRBJ1-1
TGTGCCAGCAGTTTGGACAGGGGGCGAGGCATAACTGAAGCTTTCTTT
CASSLDRGRGITEAFF
>TRBV15|TRBD1|NA|TRBJ1-1
TGTGCCACCAGCAGGCCCCACGAGGGGGCAAGGTACACTGAAGCTTTCTTT
CATSRPHEGARYTEAFF
>TRBV10-2|TRBD1|NA|TRBJ1-2
TGCGCCAGCAGGTTCCGGGACAGGGGATCGGATGGCTACACCTTC
CASRFRDRGSDGYTF
>TRBV18|TRBD1|NA|TRBJ1-2
TGTGCCAGCTCACCACCGAGCAGGGACAGTTACTATGGCTACACCTTC
CASSPPSRDSYYGYTF
>TRBV10-3|NA|NA|TRBJ2-2
TGTGCCATCAGTGAGGGCAGGGATCGAACCGGGGAGCTGTTTTTT
CAISEGRDRTGELFF
>TRBV28|NA|NA|TRBJ1-6
TGTGCCAGCCTCCTCCAGGGATCCTATAATTCACCCCTCCACTTT
CASLLQGSYNSPLHF
>TRBV11-2|TRBD1|NA|TRBJ1-3
TGTGCCAGCAGCTCCCTACAGGGGGCTGGAAACACCATATATTTT
CASSSLQGAGNTIYF
>TRBV5-1|NA|NA|TRBJ2-3
TGCGCCAGCAGTTCTCCCGTTCCGGGCACAGATACGCAGTATTTT
CASSSPVPGTDTQYF
>TRBV5-5|TRBD1|NA|TRBJ2-7
TGTGCCAGCAGCTTAGTCGGGACAGGGTTGAACGAGCAGTACTTC
CASSLVGTGLNEQYF
>TRBV28|NA|NA|TRBJ2-2
TGTGCCAGCAGTTTAGCGGGACTCCTAAACACCGGGGAGCTGTTTTTT
CASSLAGLLNTGELFF
>TRBV12-3/TRBV12-4|NA|NA|TRBJ1-3
TGTGCCAGCAGTTTGGGGAGGGGAAACACCATATATTTT
CASSLGRGNTIYF
>TRBV24-1|NA|NA|TRBJ2-1
TGTGCCACCAGTAACAGGATGGGTGAGCAGTTCTTC
CATSNRMGEQFF
>TRBV12-3/TRBV12-4|NA|NA|TRBJ1-2
TGTGCCAGCAGTTTGCAGGGTTACGGCTACACCTTC
CASSLQGYGYTF
>TRBV3-1/TRBV3-2|NA|NA|TRBJ1-3
TGTGCCAGCAGCCAATCTGAAATGCGGATTCTAGGAAACACCATATATTTT
CASSQSEMRILGNTIYF
>TRBV6-5|TRBD1|NA|TRBJ1-4
TGTGCCAGCAGTTCGACAGGGGGGACTAATGAAAAACTGTTTTTT
CASSSTGGTNEKLFF
>TRBV19|NA|NA|TRBJ2-2
TGTGCCAGTAGTGGCCAGGGTTACACCGGGGAGCTGTTTTTT
CASSGQGYTGELFF
>TRBV30|NA|NA|TRBJ1-2
TGTGCCTGGAGTGTAGTGGACGGGGGACCATATGGCTACACCTTC
CAWSVVDGGPYGYTF
>TRBV5-1|NA|NA|TRBJ1-1
TGCGCCAGCAGCTTACAGGGAGTGAACACTGAAGCTTTCTTT
CASSLQGVNTEAFF
>TRBV2|NA|NA|TRBJ1-6
TGTGCCAGCACCTCAAGCAGGTCGGCAGGGTTTAATTCACCCCTCCACTTT
CASTSSRSAGFNSPLHF
>TRBV28|TRBD2|once|TRBJ2-3
TGTGCCAGCAGTGGATGGACTAGCGGGACAGATACGCAGTATTTT
CASSGWTSGTDTQYF
>TRBV5-1|TRBD2|NA|TRBJ2-3
TGCGCCAGCAGCTTGACTAGCGTGACAGATACGCAGTATTTT
CASSLTSVTDTQYF
>TRBV19|NA|once|TRBJ1-4
TGTGCCAGTAGTATCTTTTTCGTGAGGAGGGGTGGCGAAAAACTGTTTTTT
CASSIFFVRRGGEKLFF
>TRBV27|TRBD1|NA|TRBJ2-7
TGTGCCAGCAGTTATAGGGGGCAGTACGAGCAGTACTTC
CASSYRGQYEQYF
>TRBV9|TRBD1|few|TRBJ2-7
TGTGCCAGCAGCGTAGGGACAGGGTACGACGAGCAGTACTTC
CASSVGTGYDEQYF
>TRBV7-9|TRBD2|NA|TRBJ2-3
TGTGCCAGCAGCTTTTCTTTGGCGGGGGATCTCACAGATACGCAGTATTTT
CASSFSLAGDLTDTQYF
>TRBV2|NA|NA|TRBJ2-7
TGTGCCAGCCTCCGGGACAACTCCTACGAGCAGTACTTC
CASLRDNSYEQYF
>TRBV3-1/TRBV3-2|NA|NA|TRBJ2-2
TGTGCCAGCAGCCTCGGACTGGGGTCCGGAGGACGGGAGCTGTTTTTT
CASSLGLGSGGRELFF
>TRBV6-6|TRBD1|NA|TRBJ1-2
TGTGCCAGCAGTTACTATCAGGGGGCATCCTATGGCTACACCTTC
CASSYYQGASYGYTF